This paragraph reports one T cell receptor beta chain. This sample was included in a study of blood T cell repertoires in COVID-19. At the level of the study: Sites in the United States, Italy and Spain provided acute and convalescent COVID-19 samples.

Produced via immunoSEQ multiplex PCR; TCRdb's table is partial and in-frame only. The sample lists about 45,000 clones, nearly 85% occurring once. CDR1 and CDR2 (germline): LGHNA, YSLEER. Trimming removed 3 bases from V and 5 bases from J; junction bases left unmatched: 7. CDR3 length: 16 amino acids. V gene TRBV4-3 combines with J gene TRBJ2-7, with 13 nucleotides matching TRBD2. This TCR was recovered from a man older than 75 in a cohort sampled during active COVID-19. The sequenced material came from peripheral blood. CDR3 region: CASSHVLGTSGNEQYF. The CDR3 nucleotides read TGCGCCAGCAGCCATGTCCTCGGGACTAGCGGGAACGAGCAGTACTTC.